A selection of T cell receptor beta chains follows, all from one sample in a study of cytomegalovirus exposure and HLA in healthy donors. Data came from immunoSEQ multiplex PCR; TCRdb stores just in-frame clones and leaves some out. The sample has roughly 200,000 clones, and its top ten clones hold about 6.5%. Sequenced material: PBMCs. The receptors were sampled from a man aged 25-40 years in good health and CMV-seronegative. The CDR3 runs from the conserved cysteine through the conserved F or W. A D gene is named only where the DNA matches it firmly.

d_call j_call v_call cdr3_aa cdr3_nt
- TRBJ1-1 TRBV7-7 CASSPIRGGGNTEAFF TGTGCCAGCAGCCCTATCCGGGGGGGTGGGAACACTGAAGCTTTCTTT
TRBD1 TRBJ1-1 TRBV30 CAWSYTGVRAEAFF TGTGCCTGGAGTTATACAGGGGTGCGGGCTGAAGCTTTCTTT
- TRBJ2-7 TRBV10-3 CAISEGGQIYEQYF TGTGCCATCAGTGAGGGGGGACAAATTTACGAGCAGTACTTC
- TRBJ2-7 TRBV5-1 CASSLAVSLSYEQYF TGCGCCAGCAGCTTGGCAGTAAGTTTGTCCTACGAGCAGTACTTC
- TRBJ1-1 TRBV27 CASSLFTGPLLNTEAFF TGTGCCAGCAGTTTATTCACGGGTCCTCTGTTGAACACTGAAGCTTTCTTT
- TRBJ2-2 TRBV30 CAWSREAGELFF TGTGCCTGGAGTCGGGAAGCCGGGGAGCTGTTTTTT
- TRBJ2-2 TRBV11-2 CASSRGTVNTGELFF TGTGCCAGCAGTCGCGGGACAGTGAACACCGGGGAGCTGTTTTTT
- TRBJ2-1 TRBV2 CASSEARGRGYNEQFF TGTGCCAGCAGTGAAGCGCGGGGGCGCGGGTACAATGAGCAGTTCTTC
- TRBJ2-7 TRBV7-9 CASSIRAGSSYEQYF TGTGCCAGCAGCATCAGGGCCGGCAGCTCCTACGAGCAGTACTTC
- TRBJ2-5 TRBV7-6 CASSVQETQYF TGTGCCAGCAGCGTACAAGAGACCCAGTACTTC
TRBD1 TRBJ1-2 TRBV4-1 CASQMGRGHGYTF TGCGCCAGCCAAATGGGCAGGGGGCATGGCTACACCTTC
- TRBJ2-2 TRBV10-1 CASSHSLTGTQNPYTGELFF TGCGCCAGCAGCCACTCCTTAACCGGGACACAAAACCCCTACACCGGGGAGCTGTTTTTT
- TRBJ2-7 TRBV5-4 CASSRTWRDGSYEQYF TGTGCCAGTAGCCGCACGTGGCGGGATGGGTCCTACGAGCAGTACTTC
- TRBJ1-3 TRBV10-3 CATSRGSSGNTIYF TGTGCCACTTCCAGGGGAAGTTCTGGAAACACCATATATTTT
- TRBJ1-4 TRBV10-3 CAIGGESNEKLFF TGTGCCATCGGAGGCGAGTCTAATGAAAAACTGTTTTTT
- TRBJ1-4 TRBV28 CASSLNGVVFF TGTGCCAGCAGTTTAAATGGAGTGGTGTTTTTT